This TCR beta chain was obtained from a study of blood T cell repertoires in COVID-19. CDR3 length: 13 residues. V dropped 0 bases and J dropped 9 bases, with 11 bases sitting between them. Germline values: CDR1 SGDLS, CDR2 YYNGEE. Assay used: immunoSEQ multiplex PCR; TCRdb lists only in-frame clones, some missing. The sample has about 60,000 clones, 60% to 85% seen once. Sequenced sample: peripheral blood. This sequence originates from a young man with COVID-19, enrolled during active disease. The chain has TRBV9 and TRBJ2-3; D gene uncertain. The CDR3 coding sequence is TGTGCCAGCAGCGTAGCTTCCGAAGCGACGCAGTATTTT. This codes for CASSVASEATQYF.